The source of this T cell receptor beta chain is a study of T cell responses to AZD1222 COVID-19 vaccine. Here immunoSEQ multiplex PCR was the method, and the copy in TCRdb shows in-frame clones only, minus some. This table holds about 170,000 clones, 75% to 90% found once. As concerns this clone: What it binds is not known.

Broader study findings: With two AZD1222 doses given, Spike-specific TCR breadth and depth both rose. There were mostly white British donors and more females than males, and clonal diversity was possibly underestimated. In all cases, repertoires were sampled only after the peak T cell response. CD4 TCRs covered the whole spike, strongest at regions 160-218 and 743-854.

V trimming: 4 bases; J trimming: 0 bases; junction bases outside the gene matches: 6. The CDR3 consists of 17 residues. The germline gives CDR1 SGHVS, CDR2 FQNEAQ. Specimen: peripheral blood, collected on day 0 of AZD1222 vaccination. The chain couples TRBV7-8 to TRBJ2-6; TRBD1 matches at 7 bases. This receptor was taken from an adult in good health. The CDR3 here is CASSSGQARSGANVLTF. CDR3 DNA sequence: TGTGCCAGCAGCTCCGGACAGGCTCGCTCTGGGGCCAACGTCCTGACTTTC.